This T cell receptor beta chain was recovered during a study of shared clonotypes between healthy human individuals. Clones were sequenced by immunoSEQ multiplex PCR, and TCRdb holds only the in-frame ones, with some missing. The sample records roughly 2.5 million clones, more than 80% being singletons. The V end lost 4 bases, the J end lost 0 bases, and 7 bases lay between the germline ends. This CDR3 has 13 amino acids. CDR1 and CDR2 (germline): MNHEY, SMNVEV (reference sequence). As regards this clone: The sample has other DNA sequences that encode this CDR3 too.

The sequenced material came from naive CD4+ T cells sorted from blood. Documented subset: CD45RA+ positively selected. The sequence was collected from a man younger than 35 in good health. The chain links TRBV27 to TRBJ2-7, with unresolved D. The CDR3 nucleotides read TGTGCCAGCAGTTCGGGCAGCTCCTACGAGCAGTACTTC. Protein sequence: CASSSGSSYEQYF.